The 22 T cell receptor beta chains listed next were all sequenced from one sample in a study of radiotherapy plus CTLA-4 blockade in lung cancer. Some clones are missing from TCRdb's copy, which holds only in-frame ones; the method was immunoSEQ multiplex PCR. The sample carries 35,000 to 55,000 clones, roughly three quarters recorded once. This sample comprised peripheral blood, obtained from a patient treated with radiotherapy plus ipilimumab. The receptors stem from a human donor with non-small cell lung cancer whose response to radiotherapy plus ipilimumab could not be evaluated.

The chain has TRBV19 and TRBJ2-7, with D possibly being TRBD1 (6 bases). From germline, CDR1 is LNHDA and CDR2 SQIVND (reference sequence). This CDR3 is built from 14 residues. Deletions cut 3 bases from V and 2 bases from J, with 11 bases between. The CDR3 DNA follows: TGTGCCAGTAGTATTCCGGGACAAGCCTACGAGCAGTACTTC. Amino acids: CASSIPGQAYEQYF.

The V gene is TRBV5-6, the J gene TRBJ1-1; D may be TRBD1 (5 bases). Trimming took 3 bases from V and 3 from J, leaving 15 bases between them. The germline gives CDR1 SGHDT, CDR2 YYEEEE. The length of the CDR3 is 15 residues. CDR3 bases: TGTGCCAGCAGCTCCCTATCTAAAGGGGACACTGAAGCTTTCTTT. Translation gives CASSSLSKGDTEAFF.

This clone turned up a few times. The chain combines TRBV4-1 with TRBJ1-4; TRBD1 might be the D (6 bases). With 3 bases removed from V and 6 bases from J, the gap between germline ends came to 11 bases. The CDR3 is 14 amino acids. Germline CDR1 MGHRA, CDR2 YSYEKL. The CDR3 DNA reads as TGCGCCAGCAGCCAGGGGGCGCGTGATGAAAAACTGTTTTTT. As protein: CASSQGARDEKLFF.

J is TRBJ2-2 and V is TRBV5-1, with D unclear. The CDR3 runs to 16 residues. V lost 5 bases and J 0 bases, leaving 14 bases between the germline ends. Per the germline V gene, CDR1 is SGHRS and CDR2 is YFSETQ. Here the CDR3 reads CASSEVTITNTGELFF. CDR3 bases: TGCGCCAGCAGTGAGGTCACCATAACGAACACCGGGGAGCTGTTTTTT. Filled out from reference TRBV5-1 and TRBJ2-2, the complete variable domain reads KAGVTQTPRYLIKTRGQQVTLSCSPISGHRSVSWYQQTPGQGLQFLFEYFSETQRNKGNFPGRFSGRQFSNSRSEMNVSTLELGDSALYLCASSEVTITNTGELFFGEGSRLTVL.

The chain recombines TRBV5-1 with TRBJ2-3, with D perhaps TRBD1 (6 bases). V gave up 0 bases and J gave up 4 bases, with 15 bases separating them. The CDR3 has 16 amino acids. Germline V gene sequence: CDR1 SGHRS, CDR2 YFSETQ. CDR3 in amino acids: CASSLGTGGEADTQYF. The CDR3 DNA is TGCGCCAGCAGCTTGGGGACTGGGGGCGAGGCAGATACGCAGTATTTT.

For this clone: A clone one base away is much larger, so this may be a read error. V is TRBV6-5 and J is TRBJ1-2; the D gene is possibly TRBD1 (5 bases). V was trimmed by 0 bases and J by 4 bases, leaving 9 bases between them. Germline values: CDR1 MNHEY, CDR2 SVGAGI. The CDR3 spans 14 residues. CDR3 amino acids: CASSYSMTAYGYTF. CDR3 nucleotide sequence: TGTGCCAGCAGTTACTCGATGACAGCCTATGGCTACACCTTC.

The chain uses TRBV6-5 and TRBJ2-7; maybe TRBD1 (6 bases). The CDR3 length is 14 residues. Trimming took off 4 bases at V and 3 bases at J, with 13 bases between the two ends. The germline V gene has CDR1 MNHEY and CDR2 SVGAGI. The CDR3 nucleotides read TGTGCCAGCAGTTGGGGCACAGGGAGCTACGAGCAGTACTTC. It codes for CASSWGTGSYEQYF.

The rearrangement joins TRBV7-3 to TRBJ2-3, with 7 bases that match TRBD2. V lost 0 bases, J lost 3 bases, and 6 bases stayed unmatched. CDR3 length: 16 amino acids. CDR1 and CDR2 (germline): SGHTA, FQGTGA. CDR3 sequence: CASSLTGGTITDTQYF. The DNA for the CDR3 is TGTGCCAGCAGCTTAACTGGGGGGACTATAACAGATACGCAGTATTTT. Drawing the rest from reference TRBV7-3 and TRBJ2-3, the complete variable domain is GAGVSQTPSNKVTEKGKYVELRCDPISGHTALYWYRQSLGQGPEFLIYFQGTGAADDSGLPNDRFFAVRPEGSVSTLKIQRTERGDSAVYLCASSLTGGTITDTQYFGPGTRLTVL.

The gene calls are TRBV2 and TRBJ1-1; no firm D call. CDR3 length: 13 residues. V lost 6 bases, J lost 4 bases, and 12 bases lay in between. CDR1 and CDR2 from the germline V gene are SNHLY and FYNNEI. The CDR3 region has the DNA TGTGCCAGCAGCGGGTTTAAAGGCACTGAAGCTTTCTTT. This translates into CASSGFKGTEAFF.

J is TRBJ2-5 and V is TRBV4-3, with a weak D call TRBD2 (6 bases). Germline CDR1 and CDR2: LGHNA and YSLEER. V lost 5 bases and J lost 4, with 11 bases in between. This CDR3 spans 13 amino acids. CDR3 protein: CASSGGWGETQYF. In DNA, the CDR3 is TGCGCCAGCAGCGGAGGGTGGGGAGAGACCCAGTACTTC.

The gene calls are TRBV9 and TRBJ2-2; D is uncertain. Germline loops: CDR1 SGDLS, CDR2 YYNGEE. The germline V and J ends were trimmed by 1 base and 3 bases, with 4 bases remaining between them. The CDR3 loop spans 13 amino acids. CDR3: CASSVRDTGELFF. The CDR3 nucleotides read TGTGCCAGCAGCGTACGCGACACCGGGGAGCTGTTTTTT.

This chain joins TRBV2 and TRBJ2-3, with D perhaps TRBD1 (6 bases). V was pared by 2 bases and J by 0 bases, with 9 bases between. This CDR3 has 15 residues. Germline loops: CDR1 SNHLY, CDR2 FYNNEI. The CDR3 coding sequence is TGTGCCAGCAGTGAAAGTGGACAGAGCACAGATACGCAGTATTTT. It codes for CASSESGQSTDTQYF.

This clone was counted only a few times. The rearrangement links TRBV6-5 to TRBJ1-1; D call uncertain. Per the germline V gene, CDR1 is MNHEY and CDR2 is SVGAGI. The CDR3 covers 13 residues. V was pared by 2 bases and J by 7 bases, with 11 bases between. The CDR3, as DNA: TGTGCCAGCAGTTACGGAACGGGAGGTGAAGCTTTCTTT. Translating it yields CASSYGTGGEAFF.

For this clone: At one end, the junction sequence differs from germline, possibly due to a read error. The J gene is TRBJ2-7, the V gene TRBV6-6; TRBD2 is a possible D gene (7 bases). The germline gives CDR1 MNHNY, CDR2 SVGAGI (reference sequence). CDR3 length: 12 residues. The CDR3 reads CASSYSEGGPTF. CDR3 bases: TGTGCCAGCAGTTACTCCGAGGGGGGGCCTACTTTC.

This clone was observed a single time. CDR3 in DNA: TGCGCCAGCTCCCCCCAGGACTCTGGGGCCAACGTCCTGACTTTC. It specifies CASSPQDSGANVLTF. V gene TRBV5-1 combines with J gene TRBJ2-6, with D uncertain. The CDR3 totals 15 residues. Germline V gene lookup returns CDR1 SGHRS and CDR2 YFSETQ. V was cut by 7 bases and J by 0 bases, with 11 bases left in between.

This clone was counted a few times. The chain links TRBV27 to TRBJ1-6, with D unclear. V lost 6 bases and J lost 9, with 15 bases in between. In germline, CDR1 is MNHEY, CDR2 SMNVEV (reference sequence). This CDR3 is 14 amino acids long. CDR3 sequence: CASRLAGIGSPLHF. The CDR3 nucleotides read TGTGCCAGCAGGTTAGCCGGGATCGGTTCACCCCTCCACTTT.

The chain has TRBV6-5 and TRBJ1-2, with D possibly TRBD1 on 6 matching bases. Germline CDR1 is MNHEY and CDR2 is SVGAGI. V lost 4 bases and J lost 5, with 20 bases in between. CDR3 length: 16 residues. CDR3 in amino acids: CASSSFLGGLGYGYTF. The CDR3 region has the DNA TGTGCCAGCAGTTCCTTCTTGGGGGGGCTAGGGTATGGCTACACCTTC.

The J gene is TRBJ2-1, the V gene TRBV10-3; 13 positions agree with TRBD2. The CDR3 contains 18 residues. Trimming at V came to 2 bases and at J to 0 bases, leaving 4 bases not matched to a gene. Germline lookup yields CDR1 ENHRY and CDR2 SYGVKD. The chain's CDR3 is CAISEPTSGRSSYNEQFF. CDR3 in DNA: TGTGCCATCAGTGAGCCGACTAGCGGGAGGAGCTCCTACAATGAGCAGTTCTTC.

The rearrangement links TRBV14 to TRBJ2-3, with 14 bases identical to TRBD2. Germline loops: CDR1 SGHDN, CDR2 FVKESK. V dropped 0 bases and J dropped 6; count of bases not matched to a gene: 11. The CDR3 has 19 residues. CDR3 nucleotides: TGTGCCAGCAGCCAAGATGAGGTGGGACTAGCGGGAGCTCCCGATACGCAGTATTTT. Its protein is CASSQDEVGLAGAPDTQYF.

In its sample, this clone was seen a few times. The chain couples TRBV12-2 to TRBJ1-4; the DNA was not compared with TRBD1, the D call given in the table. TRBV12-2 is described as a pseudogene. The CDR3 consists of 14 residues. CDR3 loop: CASRLYRGDEKLFF. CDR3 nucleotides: TGTGCAAGTCGCTTATACAGGGGGGATGAAAAACTGTTTTTT.

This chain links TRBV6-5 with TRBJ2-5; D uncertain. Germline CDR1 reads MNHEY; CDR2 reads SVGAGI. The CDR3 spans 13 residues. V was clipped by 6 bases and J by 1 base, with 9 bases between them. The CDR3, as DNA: TGTGCCAGCAGACGCCCCGGCCAAGAGACCCAGTACTTC. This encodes CASRRPGQETQYF.

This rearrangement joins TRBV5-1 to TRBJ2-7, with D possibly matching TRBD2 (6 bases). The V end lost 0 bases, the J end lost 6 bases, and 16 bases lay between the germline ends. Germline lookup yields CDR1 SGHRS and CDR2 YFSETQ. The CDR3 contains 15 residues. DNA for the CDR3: TGCGCCAGCAGCTTGGTTACGGGAGAGTCGGGCGAGCAGTACTTC. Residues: CASSLVTGESGEQYF.